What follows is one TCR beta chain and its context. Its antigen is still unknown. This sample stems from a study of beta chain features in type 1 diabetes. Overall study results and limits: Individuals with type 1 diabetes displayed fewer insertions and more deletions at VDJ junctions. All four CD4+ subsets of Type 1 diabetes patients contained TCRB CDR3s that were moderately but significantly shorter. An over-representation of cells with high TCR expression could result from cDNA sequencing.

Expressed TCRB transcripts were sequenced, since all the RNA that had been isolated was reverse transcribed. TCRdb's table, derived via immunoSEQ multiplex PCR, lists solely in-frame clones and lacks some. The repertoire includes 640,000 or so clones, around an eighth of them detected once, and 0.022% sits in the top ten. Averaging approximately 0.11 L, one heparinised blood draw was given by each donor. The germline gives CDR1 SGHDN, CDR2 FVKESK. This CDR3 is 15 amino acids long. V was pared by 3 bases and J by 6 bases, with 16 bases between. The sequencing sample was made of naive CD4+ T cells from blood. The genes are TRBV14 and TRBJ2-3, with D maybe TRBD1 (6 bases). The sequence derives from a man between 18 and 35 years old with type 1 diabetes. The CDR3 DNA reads TGTGCCAGCAGCCAGGCTGGGACACACGGGGATACGCAGTATTTT. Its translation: CASSQAGTHGDTQYF.